The 18 T cell receptor beta chains listed next were all sequenced from one sample in a study of regulatory T cells in long-lasting Graves disease. CDR3 regions were amplified by Arm-PCR using iRepertoire HTBI primers to build TCR beta libraries. TCRdb re-called the multiplex PCR reads through MiXCR, storing one row per CDR3 protein. Here the sample spans a few hundred thousand distinct CDR3 sequences, about 18% being singletons. Time point given: newly diagnosed GD, antithyroid drugs for less than 3 months. Extracted PBMC RNA gave rise to the TCR library. The sequencing here drew on peripheral blood mononuclear cells (PBMCs), taken at new diagnosis, from a patient treated with antithyroid drugs. The receptors derive from a female donor with Graves disease.

The chain combines TRBV6-2 or TRBV6-3 with TRBJ2-7, with 9 bases aligning to TRBD2. Trimming at V came to 2 bases and at J to 3 bases, leaving 11 bases not matched to a gene. Germline V gene sequence: CDR1 MNHEY, CDR2 SVGEGT. The CDR3 is 17 residues long. CDR3 sequence (DNA): TGTGCCAGCAGTTACCGGGCTAGCGGGAAAGAGGGCTACGAGCAGTACTTC. It encodes CASSYRASGKEGYEQYF.

This clonotype has at least ten counts. The chain uses TRBV19 and TRBJ2-6; no reliable D call. CDR3 size: 16 residues. Germline CDR1 and CDR2: LNHDA and SQIVND (reference sequence). With 5 bases removed from V and 4 bases from J, the gap between germline ends came to 15 bases. DNA of the CDR3: TGTGCCAGTAGTTTGGACGTCTTGGAGGGGGCCAACGTCCTGACTTTC. Translation: CASSLDVLEGANVLTF.

This clonotype was seen more than once but under ten times. The chain recombines TRBV11-2 with TRBJ1-4, with TRBD1 identical over 8 bases. This CDR3 is built from 17 residues. V dropped 5 bases and J dropped 1; count of bases not matched to a gene: 9. Germline CDR1 and CDR2: SGHAT and FQNNGV. The CDR3 DNA reads TGTGCCAGCAGCCTCAGGGGGCTTTCAGTAACTAATGAAAAACTGTTTTTT. It is translated as CASSLRGLSVTNEKLFF.

This clonotype was counted ten times or more. The chain recombines TRBV7-9 with TRBJ2-2; D tentatively reads TRBD1 or TRBD2 (6 bases each). Trimming cost V 1 base and J 1 base, with 13 bases left between them. The length of the CDR3 is 17 residues. Per the germline V gene, CDR1 is SEHNR and CDR2 is FQNEAQ (reference sequence). DNA for the CDR3: TGTGCCAGCAGCTTAGGGGGGGCGGACTTGAACACCGGGGAGCTGTTTTTT. It encodes CASSLGGADLNTGELFF. The whole variable domain, filled in from reference TRBV7-9 and TRBJ2-2, reads DTGVSQNPRHKITKRGQNVTFRCDPISEHNRLYWYRQTLGQGPEFLTYFQNEAQLEKSRLLSDRFSAERPKGSFSTLEIQRTEQGDSAMYLCASSLGGADLNTGELFFGEGSRLTVL.

This clonotype was detected ten times or more. The chain carries TRBV10-3 and TRBJ2-7, with a tentative D call TRBD2 (6 bases). Deletions cut 4 bases from V and 3 bases from J, with 7 bases between. There are 12 residues in the CDR3. Germline CDR1 ENHRY, CDR2 SYGVKD. In nucleotides, the CDR3 is TGTGCCATCAGTGCGACTAGCTACGAGCAGTACTTC. Translation gives CAISATSYEQYF.

By frequency in the sample, this clonotype is medium-sized. The CDR3 spells CASSAYEGPDTQYF. DNA for the CDR3: TGTGCCAGCAGCGCCTACGAGGGCCCAGATACGCAGTATTTT. The chain has TRBV11-2 and TRBJ2-3; TRBD2 is a possible D gene (5 bases). This CDR3 has 14 residues. V lost 5 bases to trimming and J lost 4 bases, with 13 bases between them. Germline V lookup: CDR1 SGHAT, CDR2 FQNNGV.

This clonotype was seen many times. This chain joins TRBV7-9 and TRBJ2-7; D remains ambiguous. Trimming took 3 bases from V and 3 from J, leaving 12 bases between them. Germline V gene data show CDR1 as SEHNR and CDR2 as FQNEAQ (reference sequence). CDR3 length: 14 residues. CDR3 sequence: CASSFRGVGYEQYF. The CDR3 DNA follows: TGTGCCAGCAGCTTTCGTGGTGTGGGCTACGAGCAGTACTTC.

This sequence joins TRBV2 and TRBJ1-1, with 8 bases matching TRBD1. The J segment lost 1 base and the V segment lost 4 bases, leaving 5 bases of the junction unmatched. The germline V gene has CDR1 SNHLY and CDR2 FYNNEI. CDR3 length equals 15 residues. In nucleotides, the CDR3 is TGTGCCAGCAGTGTCCAGGGGGCGGGGAACACTGAAGCTTTCTTT. This sequence encodes CASSVQGAGNTEAFF.

At least ten counts were recorded for this clonotype. This rearrangement joins TRBV29-1 to TRBJ1-1; D gene unclear. CDR1 is SQVTM and CDR2 is ANQGSEA in the germline V gene. Between the trimmed V and J ends, which lost 0 bases and 7 bases, there was a span of 12 bases. The CDR3 loop spans 13 amino acids. CDR3: CSVEDNWEGEAFF. DNA for the CDR3: TGCAGCGTTGAAGATAACTGGGAAGGTGAAGCTTTCTTT.

CDR3 sequence: CASSTRDREQETQYF. The DNA of the CDR3 is TGTGCCAGCAGCACCCGGGACAGGGAACAAGAGACCCAGTACTTC. V usage is TRBV11-3 and J usage is TRBJ2-5; 9 nucleotides match TRBD1. The CDR3 is 15 amino acids. Germline V CDR1 and CDR2: SGHNT, YENEEA. The ends lost 5 bases at V and 2 bases at J; junction bases unmatched: 6.

In its sample, this clonotype was seen a few times. CDR3 in DNA: TGTGCCAGCACCATAGGGGGGGGCACAGATACGCAGTATTTT. This translates into CASTIGGGTDTQYF. The chain has TRBV6-2 or TRBV6-3 and TRBJ2-3; perhaps TRBD2 as D (7 bases). V was cut by 7 bases and J by 1 base, with 12 bases left in between. There are 14 residues in the CDR3. Germline V gene lookup returns CDR1 MNHEY and CDR2 SVGEGT.

In its sample, this clonotype was seen many times. V is TRBV6-5 and J is TRBJ2-1; the match to TRBD2 covers 8 bases. Germline assignment: CDR1 MNHEY and CDR2 SVGAGI. V was clipped by 4 bases and J by 8 bases; unmatched bases: 4. The CDR3 is 13 amino acids. In DNA, the CDR3 is TGTGCCAGCAGTTCATATAGCGGGGATGAGCAGTTCTTC. Protein: CASSSYSGDEQFF.

This clonotype occurred many times. V and J are TRBV24-1 and TRBJ2-7; the D gene is possibly TRBD2 (6 bases). Germline CDR1 reads KGHDR; CDR2 reads SFDVKD. The CDR3 has 13 amino acids. The germline V and J ends were trimmed by 4 bases and 7 bases, with 13 bases remaining between them. CDR3 loop: CATSDGPAGEQYF. DNA for the CDR3: TGTGCCACCAGTGACGGACCTGCGGGGGAGCAGTACTTC.

The sample holds many counts of this clonotype. The chain employs TRBV20-1 and TRBJ2-1; either TRBD1 or TRBD2 may fit D (6 bases each). CDR3 size: 17 residues. Trimming removed 2 bases from V and 4 bases from J, with 21 bases in between. From germline, CDR1 is DFQATT and CDR2 SNEGSKA (reference sequence). CDR3 sequence (DNA): TGCAGTGCTAGACCCCACCGAGAGGGAGGACAGTACAATGAGCAGTTCTTC. It encodes CSARPHREGGQYNEQFF.

The V gene is TRBV6-2 or TRBV6-3, the J gene TRBJ2-3; possibly TRBD2 for D (5 bases). Per the germline V gene, CDR1 is MNHEY and CDR2 is SVGEGT. V lost 5 bases and J 3 bases, leaving 21 bases between the germline ends. The CDR3 length is 17 residues. This CDR3 is CASSDARALTRTDTQYF. As DNA, the CDR3 is TGTGCCAGCAGTGACGCAAGGGCGCTAACTAGGACAGATACGCAGTATTTT.

About this clonotype: Sequence at one end of the junction differs from germline and may be a read error. The chain combines TRBV6-5 with TRBJ2-7; 10 bases are a match to TRBD2. CDR3 length equals 14 residues. CDR1 MNHEY and CDR2 SVGAGI come from the germline V gene. Written as DNA, the CDR3 is TGTACCAGCAGTTCCCGGACTAGCGGCTACGAGCAGTACTTC. Protein product: CTSSSRTSGYEQYF.

This clonotype came up many times. This chain links TRBV20-1 with TRBJ2-3; 8 bases line up with TRBD2. The germline V gene encodes CDR1 DFQATT and CDR2 SNEGSKA (reference sequence). CDR3 length: 16 residues. With 5 bases clipped from V and 7 bases from J, the junction kept 17 bases outside the gene matches. The CDR3 sequence is CSACPLTSGGGNTQYF. The CDR3 DNA reads as TGCAGTGCTTGCCCCCTCACTAGCGGAGGAGGTAATACGCAGTATTTT.

V gene TRBV10-3 combines with J gene TRBJ1-1, with TRBD1 as a possible D gene (6 bases). The germline V gene has CDR1 ENHRY and CDR2 SYGVKD. V lost 6 bases, J lost 0 bases, and 11 bases lay in between. The CDR3 contains 14 residues. As DNA, the CDR3 is TGTGCCATCAGGGACAGCGGTATGAACACTGAAGCTTTCTTT. Translating gives CAIRDSGMNTEAFF.